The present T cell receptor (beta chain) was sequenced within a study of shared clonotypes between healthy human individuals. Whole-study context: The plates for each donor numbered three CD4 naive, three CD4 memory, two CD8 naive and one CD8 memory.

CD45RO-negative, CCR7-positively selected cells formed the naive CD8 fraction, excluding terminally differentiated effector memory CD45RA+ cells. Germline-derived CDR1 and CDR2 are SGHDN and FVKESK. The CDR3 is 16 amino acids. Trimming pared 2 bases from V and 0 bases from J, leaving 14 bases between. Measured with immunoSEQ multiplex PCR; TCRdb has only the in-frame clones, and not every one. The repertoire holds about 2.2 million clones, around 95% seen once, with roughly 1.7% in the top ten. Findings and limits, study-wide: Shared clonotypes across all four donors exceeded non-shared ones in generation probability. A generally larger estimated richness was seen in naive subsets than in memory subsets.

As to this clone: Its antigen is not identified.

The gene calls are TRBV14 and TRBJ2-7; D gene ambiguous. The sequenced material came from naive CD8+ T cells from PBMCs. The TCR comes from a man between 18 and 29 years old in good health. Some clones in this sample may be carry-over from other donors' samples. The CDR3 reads CASSQTFRPLSYEQYF. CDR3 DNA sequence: TGTGCCAGCAGCCAAACCTTCCGTCCCCTCTCCTACGAGCAGTACTTC.